This T cell receptor (beta chain) came from a study of T cell clones after liver transplantation. Background on the study: TCRbeta sequencing after a pre-transplant mixed lymphocyte reaction identified graft-donor-reactive clones, later tracked in post-transplant blood. Timepoints were pre-transplant, pre-withdrawal, and after withdrawal was completed or failed. General study points: Compared with third party-reactive sequences, donor-reactive ones declined more, independent of withdrawal success.

CDR3 length: 16 residues. CDR1 MGHRA and CDR2 YSYEKL come from the germline V gene. With 2 bases removed from V and 3 bases from J, the gap between germline ends came to 14 bases. The protocol was immunoSEQ multiplex PCR, while the TCRdb copy is restricted to in-frame clones and leaves out a portion. The sample consists of about 74,000 clones, under 90% of them appearing once. Sorting of unstimulated PBMCs yielded separate CD3+CD4+ and CD3+CD8+ fractions. A remark on this clone: Antigen unknown.

The sample consisted of CD4+ T cells from blood, taken before liver transplant. The origin of this receptor is a human donor who received a liver transplant. The chain couples TRBV4-1 to TRBJ2-1, with D possibly being TRBD1 or TRBD2 (5 bases each). The CDR3 bases are TGCGCCAGCAGCCAAACCGGGACCAGAAGCTACAATGAGCAGTTCTTC. It codes for CASSQTGTRSYNEQFF.